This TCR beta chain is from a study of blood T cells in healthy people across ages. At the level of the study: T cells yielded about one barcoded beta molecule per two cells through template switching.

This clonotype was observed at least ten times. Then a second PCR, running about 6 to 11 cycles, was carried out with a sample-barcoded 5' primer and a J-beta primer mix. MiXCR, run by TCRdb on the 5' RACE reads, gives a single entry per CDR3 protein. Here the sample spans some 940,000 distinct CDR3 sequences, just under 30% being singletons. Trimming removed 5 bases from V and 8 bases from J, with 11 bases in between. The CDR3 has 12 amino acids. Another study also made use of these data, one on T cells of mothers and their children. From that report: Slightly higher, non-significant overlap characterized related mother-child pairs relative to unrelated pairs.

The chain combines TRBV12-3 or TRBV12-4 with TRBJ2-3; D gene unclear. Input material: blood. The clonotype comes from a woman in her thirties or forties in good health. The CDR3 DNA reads TGTGCCAGCAGTCCCGACACGGGTACGCAGTATTTT. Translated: CASSPDTGTQYF.